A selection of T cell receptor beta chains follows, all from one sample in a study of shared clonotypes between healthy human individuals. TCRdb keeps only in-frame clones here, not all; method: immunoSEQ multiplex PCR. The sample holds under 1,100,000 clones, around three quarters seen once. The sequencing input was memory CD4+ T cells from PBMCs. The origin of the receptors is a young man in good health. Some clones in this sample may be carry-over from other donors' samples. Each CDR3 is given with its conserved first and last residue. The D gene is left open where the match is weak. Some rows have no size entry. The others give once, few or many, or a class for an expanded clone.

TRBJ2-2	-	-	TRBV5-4	CASSSYGPTGELFF	TGTGCCAGCAGCTCCTACGGGCCGACCGGGGAGCTGTTTTTT
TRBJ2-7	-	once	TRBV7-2	CASSLGLSSYEQYF	TGTGCCAGCAGCTTAGGCCTCAGCTCCTACGAGCAGTACTTC
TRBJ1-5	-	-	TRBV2	CASSSTRESAQHF	TGTGCCAGCAGCTCGACCCGTGAGTCCGCCCAGCATTTT
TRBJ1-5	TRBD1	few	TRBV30	CAWSAGGRSQPQHF	TGTGCCTGGAGCGCAGGGGGCCGGAGTCAGCCCCAGCATTTT
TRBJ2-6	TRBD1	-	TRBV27	CASSLGTVLQPGANVLTF	TGTGCCAGCAGTTTGGGGACAGTACTACAACCTGGGGCCAACGTCCTGACTTTC
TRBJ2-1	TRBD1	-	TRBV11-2	CASSPRQGTYNEQFF	TGTGCCAGCAGCCCCCGACAGGGGACCTACAATGAGCAGTTCTTC
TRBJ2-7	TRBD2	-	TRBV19	CASSITGGSYEQYF	TGTGCCAGTAGTATCACGGGGGGTTCCTACGAGCAGTACTTC
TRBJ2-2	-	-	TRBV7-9	CASSSGVLRMAGELFF	TGTGCCAGCAGCTCTGGGGTCCTACGAATGGCCGGGGAGCTGTTTTTT
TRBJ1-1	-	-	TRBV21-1	CASLGDGLNTEAFF	TGTGCCAGCCTCGGGGACGGACTGAACACTGAAGCTTTCTTT
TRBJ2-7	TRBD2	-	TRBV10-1	CASSGGLAGIYEQYF	TGCGCCAGCAGTGGCGGACTAGCGGGAATATACGAGCAGTACTTC
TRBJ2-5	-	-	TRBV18	CASSPGTSLGTQYF	TGTGCCAGCTCGCCTGGGACTTCCCTTGGGACCCAGTACTTC
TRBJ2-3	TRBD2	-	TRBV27	CASSPLAGGTDTQYF	TGTGCCAGCAGTCCACTAGCGGGGGGCACAGATACGCAGTATTTT
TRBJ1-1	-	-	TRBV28	CATTVNTEAFF	TGTGCCACCACAGTGAACACTGAAGCTTTCTTT
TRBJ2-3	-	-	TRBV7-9	CASSRADRPSVDTQYF	TGTGCCAGCAGCCGCGCGGACAGACCTTCAGTTGATACGCAGTATTTT
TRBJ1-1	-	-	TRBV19	CASSIQGYTEAFF	TGTGCCAGTAGTATCCAGGGGTACACTGAAGCTTTCTTT
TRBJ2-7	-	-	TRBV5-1	CASSWAPGRQYEQYF	TGCGCCAGCAGCTGGGCGCCGGGACGCCAGTACGAGCAGTACTTC
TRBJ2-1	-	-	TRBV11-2	CASSLSDLDNEQFF	TGTGCCAGCAGCTTATCGGATCTAGACAATGAGCAGTTCTTC
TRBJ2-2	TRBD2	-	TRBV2	CASNPRPAGGSGELFF	TGTGCCAGCAATCCCCGCCCAGCGGGAGGATCCGGGGAGCTGTTTTTT
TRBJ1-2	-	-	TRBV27	CASSLGGRAGYTF	TGTGCCAGCAGTCTAGGGGGGCGGGCTGGCTACACCTTC
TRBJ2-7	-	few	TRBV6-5	CASTEGTEPSYEQYF	TGTGCCAGCACTGAGGGTACAGAGCCCTCCTACGAGCAGTACTTC
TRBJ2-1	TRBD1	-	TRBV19	CASSDRGLYNEQFF	TGTGCCAGTAGCGACAGGGGACTCTACAATGAGCAGTTCTTC
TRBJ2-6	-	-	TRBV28	CASSWRAAGANVLTF	TGTGCCAGCAGTTGGCGGGCAGCTGGGGCCAACGTCCTGACTTTC
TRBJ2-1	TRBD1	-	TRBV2	CASKGTGGQSEQFF	TGTGCCAGCAAGGGGACAGGGGGCCAATCGGAGCAGTTCTTC
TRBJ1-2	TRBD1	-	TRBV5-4	CASSSRDRGANYGYTF	TGTGCCAGCAGCTCCCGGGACAGGGGGGCTAACTATGGCTACACCTTC
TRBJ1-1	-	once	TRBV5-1	CASSSQENTEAFF	TGCGCCAGCAGCTCGCAGGAGAACACTGAAGCTTTCTTT
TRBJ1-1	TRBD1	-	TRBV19	CASSTPPGTGNTEAFF	TGTGCCAGTAGTACCCCTCCCGGGACAGGGAATACTGAAGCTTTCTTT
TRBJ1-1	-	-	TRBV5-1	CASMLGTSNTEAFF	TGCGCCAGCATGTTAGGGACATCGAACACTGAAGCTTTCTTT
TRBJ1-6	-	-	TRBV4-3	CASSQDNQDNSPLHF	TGCGCCAGCAGCCAAGATAACCAGGATAATTCACCCCTCCACTTT
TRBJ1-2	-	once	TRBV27	CASSDRFNYGYTF	TGTGCCAGCAGCGACAGATTTAACTATGGCTACACCTTC
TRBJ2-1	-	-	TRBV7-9	CASSLGVNEQFF	TGTGCCAGCAGCTTAGGGGTAAATGAGCAGTTCTTC
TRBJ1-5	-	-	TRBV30	CAWSDTISNQPQHF	TGTGCCTGGAGTGACACCATTAGCAATCAGCCCCAGCATTTT
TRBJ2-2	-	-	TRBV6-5	CASNFGGHTGELFF	TGTGCCAGCAATTTTGGGGGGCACACCGGGGAGCTGTTTTTT
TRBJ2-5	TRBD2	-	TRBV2	CASRLTSGDQETQYF	TGTGCCAGCAGATTGACTAGCGGGGACCAAGAGACCCAGTACTTC
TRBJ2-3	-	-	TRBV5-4	CASSFSGGATSTDTQYF	TGTGCCAGCAGCTTTTCGGGCGGGGCCACTAGCACAGATACGCAGTATTTT
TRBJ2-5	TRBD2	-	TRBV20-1	CSAAGVETQYF	TGCAGTGCAGCGGGGGTAGAGACCCAGTACTTC